This T cell receptor (beta chain) originates from a study of Graves' ophthalmopathy and Graves' hyperthyroidism. Broader study findings: In predicting ophthalmopathy progression, the model reached over 70% sensitivity and around 72% specificity.

Using RNA transcripts, the TCR beta CDR3 regions were amplified. The workflow started with a first-round RT-PCR run with HTBI primers and then moved on to a second-round multiplex PCR. TCRdb analysed the multiplex PCR reads with MiXCR anew, one entry per CDR3 protein. The sample contains about 370,000 distinct CDR3 sequences, about 18% of which appear only once. The germline V gene has CDR1 MNHNS and CDR2 SASEGT. The V gene end was trimmed by 6 bases and the J gene end by 2 bases; junction bases not matched to a gene: 5. The CDR3 has 16 amino acids. On this clonotype: Its target is unknown.

New diagnoses, under 2 months' duration, and ages 18 to 65 characterized the hyperthyroidism patients. The source is an adult woman with stable Graves' hyperthyroidism. V usage is TRBV6-1 and J usage is TRBJ2-2; TRBD2 matches 11 bases. Sequencing used peripheral blood. The CDR3 sequence: CASRELAGVNTGELFF. CDR3 bases: TGTGCCAGCAGAGAACTAGCGGGAGTTAACACCGGGGAGCTGTTTTTT.